This T cell receptor (beta chain) was sequenced for a study of graft-versus-host responses after intestinal transplantation. As for the study in general: Every recipient underwent anti-thymocyte globulin induction, then tacrolimus and steroids for three to four years. Notes on the study in general: When patients had graft-donor T cell macrochimerism, their allografts held high graft-versus-host to host-versus-graft clonal ratios. Early after transplant, HvG declines were associated with peak levels of circulating GvH clones.

TCRdb's copy holds only in-frame clones and misses some; the assay was immunoSEQ multiplex PCR. The table shows some 86,000 clones, with around 90% occurring only once. In regard to this clone: What it binds is unknown.

The length of the CDR3 is 14 residues. Germline CDR1 reads MNHEY; CDR2 reads SMNVEV (reference sequence). Trimming took off 6 bases at V and 3 bases at J, with 15 bases between the two ends. The clonotype was recovered from a human donor who received an intestinal transplant. The chain uses TRBV27 and TRBJ2-7, with D tentatively TRBD1 (6 bases). The sample was unstimulated CD8+ T cells sorted from spleen or lymph node cells, taken before intestinal transplant. CDR3: CASRQGARVYEQYF. The CDR3 coding sequence is TGTGCCAGCAGACAGGGAGCCCGGGTCTACGAGCAGTACTTC.